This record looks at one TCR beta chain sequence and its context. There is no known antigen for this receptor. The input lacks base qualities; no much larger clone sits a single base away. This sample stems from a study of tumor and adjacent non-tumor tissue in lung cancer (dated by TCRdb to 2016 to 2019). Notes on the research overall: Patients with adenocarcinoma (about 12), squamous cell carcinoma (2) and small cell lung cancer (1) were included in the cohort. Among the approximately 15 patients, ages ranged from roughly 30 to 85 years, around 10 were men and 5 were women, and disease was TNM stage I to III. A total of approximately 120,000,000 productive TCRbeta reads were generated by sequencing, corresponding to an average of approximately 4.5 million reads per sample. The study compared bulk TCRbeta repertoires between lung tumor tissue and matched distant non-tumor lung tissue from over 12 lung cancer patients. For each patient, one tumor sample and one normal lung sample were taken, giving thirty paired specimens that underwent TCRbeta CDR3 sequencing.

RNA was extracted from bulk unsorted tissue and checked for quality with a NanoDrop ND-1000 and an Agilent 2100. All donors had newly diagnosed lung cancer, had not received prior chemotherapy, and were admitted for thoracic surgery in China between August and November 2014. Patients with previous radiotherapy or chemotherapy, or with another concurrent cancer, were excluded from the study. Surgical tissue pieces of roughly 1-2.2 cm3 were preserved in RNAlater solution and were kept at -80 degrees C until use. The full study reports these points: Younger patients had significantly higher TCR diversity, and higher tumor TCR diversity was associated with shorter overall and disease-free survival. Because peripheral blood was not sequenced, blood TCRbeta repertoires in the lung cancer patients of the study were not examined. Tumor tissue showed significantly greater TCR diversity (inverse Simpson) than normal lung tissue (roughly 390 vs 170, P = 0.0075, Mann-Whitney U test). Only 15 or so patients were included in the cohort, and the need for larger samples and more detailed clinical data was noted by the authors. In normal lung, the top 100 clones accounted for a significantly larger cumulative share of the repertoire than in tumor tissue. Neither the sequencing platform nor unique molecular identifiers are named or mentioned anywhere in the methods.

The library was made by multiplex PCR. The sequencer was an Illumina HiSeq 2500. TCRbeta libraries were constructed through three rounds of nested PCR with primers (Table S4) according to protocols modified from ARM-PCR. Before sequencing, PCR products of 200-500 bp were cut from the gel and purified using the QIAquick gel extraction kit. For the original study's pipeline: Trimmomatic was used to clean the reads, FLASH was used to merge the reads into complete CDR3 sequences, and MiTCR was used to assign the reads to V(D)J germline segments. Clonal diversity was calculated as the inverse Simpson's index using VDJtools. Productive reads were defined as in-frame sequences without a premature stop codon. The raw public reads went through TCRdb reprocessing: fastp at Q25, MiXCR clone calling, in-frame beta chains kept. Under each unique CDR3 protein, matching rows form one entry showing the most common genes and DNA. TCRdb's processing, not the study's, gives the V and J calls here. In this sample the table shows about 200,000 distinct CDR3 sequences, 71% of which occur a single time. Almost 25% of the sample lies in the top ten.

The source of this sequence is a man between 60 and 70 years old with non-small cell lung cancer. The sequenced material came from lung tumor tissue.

The nucleotide sequence reads TGTATCAGCAGCTTAGTGTGGGGACAGGGTTTCTACGAGCAGTACTTC. Its translation reads: CISSLVWGQGFYEQYF. Rearrangement joined TRBV11-2 to TRBJ2-7, with 9 bases in between that match TRBD1. From its cysteine to its phenylalanine, the CDR3 spans 16 amino acids. Here the CDR3 DNA is all that survives: 48 bases in frame from base 1. The germline V gene specifies SGHAT as CDR1 and FQNNGV as CDR2.